This entry lists 25 T cell receptor beta chains sequenced from one sample in a study of radiotherapy plus CTLA-4 blockade in lung cancer. The data were produced by immunoSEQ multiplex PCR, yet TCRdb's version contains in-frame clones alone and is incomplete. The data contain over 80,000 clones, 83% of them seen just once; the ten biggest clones take up around 0.9%. The sample here was peripheral blood, taken from a patient treated with radiotherapy plus ipilimumab. All receptors derive from a human donor with non-small cell lung cancer who had stable disease on radiotherapy plus ipilimumab.

This rearrangement joins TRBV11-2 to TRBJ1-1; D might be TRBD1 (5 bases). Germline-derived CDR1 and CDR2 are SGHAT and FQNNGV. The CDR3 is 12 amino acids. Trimming took off 5 bases at V and 7 bases at J, with 11 bases between the two ends. The CDR3 is CASSRGTDEAFF. Written as DNA, the CDR3 is TGTGCCAGCAGCCGAGGGACGGATGAAGCTTTCTTT.

The chain links TRBV10-2 to TRBJ1-2; TRBD1 is a possible D gene (6 bases). CDR1 and CDR2 from the germline V gene are WSHSY and SAAADI. This CDR3 is built from 15 residues. V lost 0 bases to trimming and J lost 6 bases, with 14 bases between them. The chain's CDR3 is CASSESAGAFNGYTF. In DNA, the CDR3 is TGCGCCAGCAGTGAGTCAGCGGGGGCGTTCAATGGCTACACCTTC.

V usage is TRBV11-2 and J usage is TRBJ1-1; TRBD1 aligns across 9 bases. The germline CDR1 and CDR2 sequences are SGHAT and FQNNGV. CDR3 length equals 16 residues. Trimming took 5 bases from V and 4 from J; bases not matched to a gene: 11. CDR3 amino acids: CASSPGQGWLSTEAFF. CDR3 bases: TGTGCCAGCAGCCCCGGACAGGGGTGGTTGAGCACTGAAGCTTTCTTT.

CDR3 DNA: TGTGCCAGCTCACCAACGGGGGGGTTCACTGAAGCTTTCTTT. This codes for CASSPTGGFTEAFF. The chain couples TRBV18 to TRBJ1-1, with D possibly TRBD1 on 5 matching bases. The V and J ends lost 2 bases and 4 bases respectively, with 11 bases between them. The germline CDR1 and CDR2 sequences are KGHSH and LQKENI. The CDR3 runs 14 residues.

V and J are TRBV30 and TRBJ2-7, with 13 bases that match TRBD2. This CDR3 spans 17 amino acids. Trimming at V came to 0 bases and at J to 6 bases, leaving 11 bases not matched to a gene. Germline values: CDR1 GTSNPN, CDR2 SVGIG (reference sequence). CDR3 loop: CAWSVTRTSGSTGEQYF. The CDR3 DNA reads as TGTGCCTGGAGTGTCACTAGGACTAGCGGGAGTACAGGCGAGCAGTACTTC.

V usage is TRBV4-1 and J usage is TRBJ1-5; no clear D. Germline lookup yields CDR1 MGHRA and CDR2 YSYEKL. The CDR3 contains 16 residues. Deletions cut 3 bases from V and 7 bases from J, with 19 bases between. CDR3 amino acids: CASSQYLGGRKQPQHF. CDR3 sequence (DNA): TGCGCCAGCAGCCAGTATCTCGGAGGACGTAAACAGCCCCAGCATTTT.

The chain couples TRBV6-5 to TRBJ2-1; D is perhaps TRBD1 or TRBD2 (5 bases each). The germline V and J ends were trimmed by 5 bases and 9 bases, with 11 bases remaining between them. There are 12 residues in the CDR3. Per germline, CDR1 MNHEY and CDR2 SVGAGI. The CDR3 bases are TGTGCCAGCAGTGCGCGTGGGGGTGAGCAGTTCTTC. Its translation is CASSARGGEQFF.

This chain uses TRBV7-6 with TRBJ2-3; D is uncertain. The V gene's germline CDR1 is SGHVS and CDR2 FNYEAQ. The CDR3 covers 13 residues. Trimming took off 6 bases at V and 0 bases at J, with 7 bases between the two ends. CDR3 sequence: CASRGRSTDTQYF. The CDR3 bases are TGTGCCAGCAGAGGCAGAAGCACAGATACGCAGTATTTT. The variable domain in full, completed from reference TRBV7-6 and TRBJ2-3, reads GAGVSQSPRYKVTKRGQDVALRCDPISGHVSLYWYRQALGQGPEFLTYFNYEAQQDKSGLPNDRFSAERPEGSISTLTIQRTEQRDSAMYRCASRGRSTDTQYFGPGTRLTVL.

The chain uses TRBV30 and TRBJ2-7, with 12 bases fitting TRBD2. CDR3 length equals 12 residues. The V segment lost 7 bases and the J segment 4 bases; nucleotides outside the gene matches: 2. Germline V gene data show CDR1 as GTSNPN and CDR2 as SVGIG (reference sequence). The CDR3 reads CASTSGGYEQYF. CDR3 DNA sequence: TGTGCCTCAACTAGCGGGGGGTACGAGCAGTACTTC. The full variable domain, completed using reference TRBV30 and TRBJ2-7, is SQTIHQWPATLVQPVGSPLSLECTVEGTSNPNLYWYRQAAGRGLQLLFYSVGIGQISSEVPQNLSASRPQDRQFILSSKKLLLSDSGFYLCASTSGGYEQYFGPGTRLTVT.

The chain's CDR3 is CASSLNPATSGNTIYF. The CDR3, as DNA: TGCGCCAGCAGCTTGAATCCCGCCACCTCTGGAAACACCATATATTTT. The J gene is TRBJ1-3, the V gene TRBV5-1; D gene ambiguous. Looked up from germline, CDR1 is SGHRS and CDR2 is YFSETQ. This CDR3 is 16 amino acids long. Between the trimmed V and J ends, which lost 1 base and 0 bases, there was a span of 11 bases.

In DNA, the CDR3 is TGTGCCAGCAGTTCCAATAGGGGCGAGGGGGGCACTGAAGCTTTCTTT. It translates to CASSSNRGEGGTEAFF. V is TRBV6-6 and J is TRBJ1-1; D might be TRBD1 (6 bases). The CDR3 extends over 16 amino acids. Per the germline V gene, CDR1 is MNHNY and CDR2 is SVGAGI (reference sequence). V was trimmed by 4 bases and J by 4 bases, leaving 19 bases between them.

This chain connects TRBV11-1 to TRBJ2-7, with D possibly TRBD1 on 6 matching bases. The germline CDR1 and CDR2 sequences are SGHAT and FQDESV (reference sequence). CDR3 size: 15 residues. V lost 1 base and J 1 base, leaving 11 bases between the germline ends. As DNA, the CDR3 is TGTGCCAGCAGCTTAGTAACAGGGTATTCCTACGAGCAGTACTTC. It is translated as CASSLVTGYSYEQYF. Full variable domain (rest looked up from reference TRBV11-1 and TRBJ2-7): EAEVAQSPRYKITEKSQAVAFWCDPISGHATLYWYRQILGQGPELLVQFQDESVVDDSQLPKDRFSAERLKGVDSTLKIQPAELGDSAMYLCASSLVTGYSYEQYFGPGTRLTVT.

In DNA, the CDR3 is TGTGCCACCCCGACGGAAGACACTGAAGCTTTCTTT. Translating gives CATPTEDTEAFF. This sequence joins TRBV27 and TRBJ1-1; no definite D call. V lost 10 bases to trimming and J lost 3 bases, with 12 bases between them. The CDR3 is 12 residues long. Germline V gene data show CDR1 as MNHEY and CDR2 as SMNVEV (reference sequence).

Comments on this clone: At one end, the junction sequence differs from germline, possibly due to a read error. CDR3 residues: CASKGQTSGTAYNGQFF. For the CDR3, the DNA is TGCGCCAGCAAGGGGCAGACTAGCGGGACTGCCTACAATGGGCAGTTCTTC. The rearrangement joins TRBV5-1 to TRBJ2-1, with TRBD2 matching over 11 bases. CDR3 length equals 17 residues. Germline V gives CDR1 SGHRS, CDR2 YFSETQ.

The rearrangement joins TRBV12-5 to TRBJ2-1; D possibly corresponds to TRBD2 (5 bases). Germline lookup yields CDR1 LGHNT and CDR2 FRNRAP. This CDR3 contains 13 residues. The ends were cut back, 4 bases at V and 7 bases at J, with 11 bases in the middle. Here the CDR3 DNA reads TGTGCTAGTGGTTCTAGCTCTTGGAATGAGCAGTTCTTC. Its protein product is CASGSSSWNEQFF.

The J gene is TRBJ2-3, the V gene TRBV5-4; D is unresolved. Germline values: CDR1 SGHNT, CDR2 YYREEE (reference sequence). The CDR3 is made up of 14 amino acids. The germline V and J ends were trimmed by 3 bases and 0 bases, with 8 bases remaining between them. The CDR3 here is CASSSEISTDTQYF. Written as DNA, the CDR3 is TGTGCCAGCAGCTCGGAGATCAGCACAGATACGCAGTATTTT.

The V and J genes are TRBV6-1 and TRBJ1-5, with D unclear. Trimming pared 6 bases from V and 2 bases from J, leaving 14 bases between. Germline CDR1 reads MNHNS; CDR2 reads SASEGT. This CDR3 spans 15 amino acids. CDR3 in DNA: TGTGCCAGCAGACCAGGTGCCGGAGGCAATCAGCCCCAGCATTTT. Its translation: CASRPGAGGNQPQHF.

J is TRBJ1-4 and V is TRBV11-2; D is perhaps TRBD1 (5 bases). This CDR3 has 17 residues. Germline CDR1 is SGHAT and CDR2 is FQNNGV. The V gene lost 1 base and the J gene lost 12 bases, with 24 bases spanning the gap. The CDR3 DNA reads as TGTGCCAGCAGCTTAGGGACACGGACGAAACTACAGATGGAACTGTTTTTT. Protein: CASSLGTRTKLQMELFF.

The rearrangement uses TRBV11-2 and TRBJ1-1, with 9 bases lining up with TRBD1. This CDR3 is 19 amino acids long. The germline V gene has CDR1 SGHAT and CDR2 FQNNGV. V lost 4 bases and J lost 4; bases outside the gene matches: 19. The CDR3 DNA is TGTGCCAGCAGCTCGCACGCGAACCTCCGGGACAGGGTGACCACTGAAGCTTTCTTT. Translating it yields CASSSHANLRDRVTTEAFF.

The chain couples TRBV7-8 to TRBJ1-5; no definite D call. Germline CDR1 is SGHVS and CDR2 is FQNEAQ. The V end was cut by 6 bases, the J end by 7 bases, with 22 bases between. This CDR3 region has 16 residues. CDR3 sequence (DNA): TGTGCCAGCAGTCCAATCGGTCTGAGAACGAACCAGCCCCAGCATTTT. Protein: CASSPIGLRTNQPQHF.

The chain is built from TRBV5-4 and TRBJ1-1; 8 bases match TRBD1. J gave up 7 bases and V 0 bases, and 11 bases lay outside the gene matches. Per germline, CDR1 SGHNT and CDR2 YYREEE (reference sequence). The length of the CDR3 is 16 residues. The CDR3 nucleotides are TGTGCCAGCAGCTTGGAGACAGGGGTCCCCGGTGGTGAAGCTTTCTTT. Translating it yields CASSLETGVPGGEAFF. The complete variable domain, with remaining parts taken from reference TRBV5-4 and TRBJ1-1, reads ETGVTQSPTHLIKTRGQQVTLRCSSQSGHNTVSWYQQALGQGPQFIFQYYREEENGRGNFPPRFSGLQFPNYSSELNVNALELDDSALYLCASSLETGVPGGEAFFGQGTRLTVV.

V is TRBV4-2 and J is TRBJ2-3; the D is unclear. CDR3 length equals 12 residues. V lost 2 bases and J 3 bases, leaving 3 bases between the germline ends. CDR1 and CDR2 (germline): LGHNA, YNFKEQ. The CDR3 nucleotides read TGTGCCAGCAGCCAAATGACAGATACGCAGTATTTT. Amino acid sequence: CASSQMTDTQYF.

The chain recombines TRBV5-1 with TRBJ2-3; D ambiguous. Between the trimmed V and J ends, which lost 3 bases and 1 base, there was a span of 12 bases. The CDR3 sequence is 15 residues long. Germline CDR1 is SGHRS and CDR2 is YFSETQ. The CDR3 DNA reads TGCGCCAGCAGCTCAGCGACTTATCGCACAGATACGCAGTATTTT. This encodes CASSSATYRTDTQYF.

The chain recombines TRBV7-2 with TRBJ2-3; the D gene is possibly TRBD2 (7 bases). Trimming stripped 4 bases from V and 0 bases from J, with 11 bases between. Germline V gene sequence: CDR1 SGHTA, CDR2 FQGNSA. This CDR3 is 15 amino acids long. The CDR3 is CASSSRGGSTDTQYF. In nucleotides, the CDR3 is TGTGCCAGCAGCTCAAGGGGGGGGAGCACAGATACGCAGTATTTT.

This clone was detected once. J is TRBJ2-3 and V is TRBV11-2; no firm D call. The CDR3 consists of 11 residues. Germline V lookup: CDR1 SGHAT, CDR2 FQNNGV. V was cut by 7 bases and J by 3 bases, with 5 bases left in between. CDR3 nucleotide sequence: TGTGCCAGCACCCGGACAGATACGCAGTATTTT. It specifies CASTRTDTQYF.